This T cell receptor (beta chain) was identified during a study of control samples from healthy donors and cancer patients. Sequencing used immunoSEQ multiplex PCR; TCRdb keeps in-frame clones, though not all of them. In the table there are under 150,000 clones, 88% of which are singletons. This CDR3 has 14 amino acids. Germline V gene sequence: CDR1 SQVTM, CDR2 ANQGSEA. Losses at the gene ends were 7 bases for V and 0 bases for J; bases not matched to a gene: 7. The material sequenced was blood. The TCR sequence derives from a man in his forties in good health. This sequence joins TRBV29-1 and TRBJ2-3, with 7 bases that match TRBD2. The CDR3 reads CSALSGISTDTQYF. The CDR3 nucleotides are TGCAGCGCCTTGAGCGGGATCAGCACAGATACGCAGTATTTT.